These T cell receptor beta chains were read from a single sample in a study of blood T cells in healthy people across ages. TCRdb reprocessed the 5' RACE reads with MiXCR, giving one entry per CDR3 protein. The data contain roughly 1,500,000 distinct CDR3 sequences, around 35% of them singletons. The sample was blood. The receptors come from a woman aged 25 to 39 in good health. Each CDR3 is given with its conserved first and last residue. D genes are given only for firm matches. Where a row states a size, it is once, few, many or the class of an expanded clone; other rows omit it.

CDR3nt	CDR3aa	v_gene	j_gene	d_gene	abundance
TGTGCCAGCAGCGCGACGCTTAGCGGGGGGGCCTGGGAGCAGTTCTTC	CASSATLSGGAWEQFF	TRBV9	TRBJ2-1	TRBD2	.
TGTGCCACCAAAGATCCGGGAGGGCCAGCCAATGAGCAGTTCTTC	CATKDPGGPANEQFF	TRBV15	TRBJ2-1	TRBD2	few
TGTGCCAGCAGTGAATCAGAAACAGATACGCAGTATTTT	CASSESETDTQYF	TRBV2	TRBJ2-3	.	few
TGTGCCAGCAGTTTTTACCCGGGACAGGGCAAGCAGTTCTTC	CASSFYPGQGKQFF	TRBV6-2/TRBV6-3	TRBJ2-1	TRBD1	.
TGTGCCAGCAGGTCGGGACTAGCGAGTGGGGAGCTGTTTTTT	CASRSGLASGELFF	TRBV7-9	TRBJ2-2	TRBD2	few
TGTGCCAGCAGCCCCGGCACTAGCGGGGGGGGGACAGATACGCAGTATTTT	CASSPGTSGGGTDTQYF	TRBV2	TRBJ2-3	TRBD2	.
TGTGCCATCAGTGAGTCAAGGCCTACTAATTCACCCCTCCACTTT	CAISESRPTNSPLHF	TRBV10-3	TRBJ1-6	.	.
TGTGCCAGCAGCGTAGGCGAAAGGCAGATCACAGATACGCAGTATTTT	CASSVGERQITDTQYF	TRBV9	TRBJ2-3	.	.
TGTGCCAGCAGTGACTCATGGGATACGCAGTATTTT	CASSDSWDTQYF	TRBV6-4	TRBJ2-3	.	.
TGTACCAGCAGTCAAACCCACGAGCAGTACTTC	CTSSQTHEQYF	TRBV6-1	TRBJ2-7	.	few
TGTGCCAGCAGCTTGTTTCAGGGGTGGAGAGATACGCAGTATTTT	CASSLFQGWRDTQYF	TRBV5-5	TRBJ2-3	.	once
TGCAGTGCTAGAATAGGTGGGAAAAACATTCAGTACTTC	CSARIGGKNIQYF	TRBV20-1	TRBJ2-4	.	few
TGTGCCAGCAGCTGGGAGGGGGAGACCCAGTACTTC	CASSWEGETQYF	TRBV11-2	TRBJ2-5	TRBD2	many
TGTGCCAGCAGTCCCGACTATCTTGTCTCGTCGGAGCAGTACTTC	CASSPDYLVSSEQYF	TRBV6-5	TRBJ2-5	.	.
TGTGCCAGCACCGGACTAGCGGGGAACTACGAGCAGTACTTC	CASTGLAGNYEQYF	TRBV2	TRBJ2-7	TRBD2	.
TGCAGCGTCCGCCGGACTGGCGGGAACACTGAAGCTTTCTTT	CSVRRTGGNTEAFF	TRBV29-1	TRBJ1-1	.	few
TGTGCCAGCAGTCCACGGGACAGTTATAATTCACCCCTCCACTTT	CASSPRDSYNSPLHF	TRBV27	TRBJ1-6	TRBD1	few
TGTGCCACCAGTGATTCTCTGACAGGGGGGACAGAGGGCTACACCTTC	CATSDSLTGGTEGYTF	TRBV24-1	TRBJ1-2	TRBD1	.